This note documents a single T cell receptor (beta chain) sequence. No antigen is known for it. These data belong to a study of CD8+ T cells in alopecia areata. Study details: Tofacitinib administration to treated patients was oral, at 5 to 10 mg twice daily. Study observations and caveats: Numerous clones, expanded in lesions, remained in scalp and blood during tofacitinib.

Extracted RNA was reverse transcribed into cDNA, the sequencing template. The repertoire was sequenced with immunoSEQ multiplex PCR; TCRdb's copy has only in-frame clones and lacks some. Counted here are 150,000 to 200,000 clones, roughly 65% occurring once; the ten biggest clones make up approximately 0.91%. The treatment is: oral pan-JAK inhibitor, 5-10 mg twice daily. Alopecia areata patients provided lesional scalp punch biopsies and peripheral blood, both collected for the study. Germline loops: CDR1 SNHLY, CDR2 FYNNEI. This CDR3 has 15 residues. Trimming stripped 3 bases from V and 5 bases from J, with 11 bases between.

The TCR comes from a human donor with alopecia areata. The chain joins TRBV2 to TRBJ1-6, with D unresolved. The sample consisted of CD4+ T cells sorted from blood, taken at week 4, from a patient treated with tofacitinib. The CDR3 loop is CASSEVGHHNSPLHF. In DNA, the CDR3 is TGTGCCAGCAGTGAGGTCGGGCATCATAATTCACCCCTCCACTTT.